A single TCR beta chain is shown here with its context. The antigen it binds to is not known. Within one base of it there is no much larger clone, and no base qualities were kept. This sample is part of a study of T cell responses to AZD1222 COVID-19 vaccine (dated by TCRdb to 2020 to 2022). For the study in its entirety: TCR sequencing was performed for some 250 trial participants, of whom around 200 were given two doses of AZD1222 and some 26 were given two doses of MenACWY control vaccine. Trial participants were enrolled into age subgroups of 18-55, 56-69 and 70-plus years, which contained approximately 150, 28 and 58 TCR-sequenced participants, respectively. The investigation overall reported the following: Conclusions about previously exposed vaccinees were limited because only six AZD1222 recipients were SARS-CoV-2 seropositive at baseline. In the small 56-69-year group, the increase in depth fell short of significance, most likely because of low power. No day 14 peak-response samples were available, so repertoires were characterized only after the peak T cell response. Spike-specific TCR breadth and depth rose significantly after two AZD1222 doses compared with day 0 and with MenACWY recipients. Nearly half of unique spike-specific TCRs reportedly recognized epitopes outside regions mutated in the B.1.351 and B.1.1.7 variants. The vaccine-associated CD4 TCRs covered the entire spike protein, and the dominant responses fell in regions 160-218 and 743-854. Most participants were white British and females outnumbered males, and the authors suggested that clonal diversity may have been underestimated.

The time point label of this sample denotes: about 28 days (+/-7) after the second vaccine dose. AZD1222 recipients given second doses at about 4 weeks or at about 12 weeks were pooled, since spike-specific TCR depth and breadth were not found to differ between the two schedules. The vaccinee samples were drawn from two UK trials, COV001 and COV002, one of which was a single-blind randomized controlled phase 2/3 trial testing AZD1222 (ChAdOx1 nCoV-19) in healthy adults. For TCRbeta chain sequencing, PBMC samples were collected from trial participants at day 0 and at day 28 after the second dose. The CDR3 regions of human TCRbeta chains were analyzed by immunosequencing. Processing in the source paper ran as follows. Repertoire TCRs were matched against a reference library of SARS-CoV-2-specific TCRs generated with the MIRA antigen-specificity platform. Breadth was defined as the fraction of unique TCRs that were SARS-CoV-2-associated. Depth was defined as the fraction of total T cells that were SARS-CoV-2-associated. Using the MIRA data, each spike-specific TCR was mapped to the spike region that the TCR reacts to and placed in a CD4 or CD8 class. Log10-transformed breadth and depth values were compared by one-way ANOVA with Sidak's multiple comparisons tests. In its TCRdb copy, this immuneACCESS table keeps in-frame sequences only and misses some clones. Where compared with another copy, unresolved V genes explain less than half of these, and the others have no known cause. V, J and clone size reflect that table, while D and trimming were determined from the DNA. The sample table holds 90,000 to 130,000 clones, of which 85% to 95% were seen once. The leading ten clones occupy roughly 3.1% of the sample.

Its CDR3 holds 14 amino acids, cysteine through phenylalanine. The kept DNA is CDR3 alone, 42 bases in frame from the first base. CDR1 and CDR2 are read off the germline V gene as SNHLY and FYNNEI. From V the trimming removes 5 bases and from J it removes 4 bases, while the gene matches leave 5 bases of the junction unaccounted for. The sequencing here drew on peripheral blood, taken 28 days after the second AZD1222 dose. The receptor comes from an adult who received the AZD1222 COVID-19 vaccine. The V gene is TRBV2 and the J gene is TRBJ1-5; TRBD1 fits 7 bases in the junction. CDR3 region: CASSFEQGNQPQHF. The nucleotide sequence reads TGTGCCAGCAGTTTCGAACAGGGGAATCAGCCCCAGCATTTT.